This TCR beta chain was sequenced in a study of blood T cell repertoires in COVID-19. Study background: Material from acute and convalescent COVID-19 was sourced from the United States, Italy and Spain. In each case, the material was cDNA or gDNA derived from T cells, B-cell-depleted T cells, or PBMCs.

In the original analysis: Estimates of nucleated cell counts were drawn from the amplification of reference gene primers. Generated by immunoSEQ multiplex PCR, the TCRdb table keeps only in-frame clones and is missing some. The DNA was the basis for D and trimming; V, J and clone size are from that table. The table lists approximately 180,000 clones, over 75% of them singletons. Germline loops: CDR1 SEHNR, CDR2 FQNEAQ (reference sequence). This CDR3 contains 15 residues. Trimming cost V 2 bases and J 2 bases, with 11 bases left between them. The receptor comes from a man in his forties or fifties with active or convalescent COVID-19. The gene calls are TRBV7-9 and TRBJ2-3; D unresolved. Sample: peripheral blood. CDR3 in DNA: TGTGCCAGCAGCTTAAGTAGGAGTAACACAGATACGCAGTATTTT. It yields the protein CASSLSRSNTDTQYF.